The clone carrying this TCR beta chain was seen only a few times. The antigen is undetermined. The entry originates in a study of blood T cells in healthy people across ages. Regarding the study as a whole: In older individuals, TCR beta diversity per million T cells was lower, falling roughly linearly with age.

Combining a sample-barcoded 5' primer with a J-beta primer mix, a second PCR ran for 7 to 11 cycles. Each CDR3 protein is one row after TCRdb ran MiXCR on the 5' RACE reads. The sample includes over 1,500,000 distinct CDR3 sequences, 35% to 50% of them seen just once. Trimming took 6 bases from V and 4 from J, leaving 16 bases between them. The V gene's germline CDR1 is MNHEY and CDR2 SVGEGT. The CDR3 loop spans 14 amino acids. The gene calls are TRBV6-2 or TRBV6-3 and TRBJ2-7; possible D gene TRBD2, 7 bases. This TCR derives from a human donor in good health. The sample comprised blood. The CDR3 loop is CASRPGGSGYEQYF. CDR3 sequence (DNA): TGTGCCAGCAGGCCGGGGGGCTCCGGATACGAGCAGTACTTC.